Following are 9 T cell receptor beta chains from one sample sequenced in a study of CXCR3-negative and CXCR3-positive naive CD8 T cells (dated by TCRdb to the late 2010s). The data were produced on a NextSeq 550. The Human TCR Profiling Kit (MiLaboratory) was used to make UMI-labeled 5' RACE TRB cDNA libraries. Once TCRdb had reprocessed the reads, it stored one entry per CDR3 protein sequence and supplied no DNA. This sample's table has entries for 130,000 or so distinct CDR3 sequences. In total, the top ten clones hold 0.29% of the sample. Sequenced sample: naive CXCR3- CD8+ T cells from blood. The cell subset or site label for this specimen denotes: CD45RO-CCR7+CD27+CD95- naive CD8+ T cells lacking CXCR3 (TNR3-). The receptors stem from a human donor in good health. Some clones in this sample may be carry-over from other donors' samples.

The chain has TRBV9 and TRBJ2-7. Germline V gene lookup returns CDR1 SGDLS and CDR2 YYNGEE. CDR3 size: 12 residues. The CDR3 sequence: CASGTTAEEQYF.

The chain carries TRBV7-9 and TRBJ2-5; TCRdb's assignment of TRBD1 cannot be checked, as there is no DNA. This CDR3 has 16 amino acids. Per the germline V gene, CDR1 is SEHNR and CDR2 is FQNEAQ (reference sequence). The CDR3 spells CASSPSSGTGRETQYF.

The genes are TRBV7-8 and TRBJ2-5; TCRdb's D call, TRBD1, is unchecked because there is no DNA. The CDR3 length is 16 residues. Germline V gene data show CDR1 as SGHVS and CDR2 as FQNEAQ. The CDR3 protein is CASSLPIRDIQETQYF.

The genes are TRBV12-3 or TRBV12-4 and TRBJ2-7; without DNA, the TCRdb call of TRBD2 cannot be checked. This CDR3 region has 15 residues. This chain's CDR3 is CASSISLAGGGEQYF.

This chain joins TRBV7-3 and TRBJ2-3; there is no DNA to check the TCRdb D call of TRBD1. The CDR3 has 13 amino acids. CDR1 SGHTA and CDR2 FQGTGA come from the germline V gene. The CDR3: CASSRRQADTQYF.

The V and J genes are TRBV5-1 and TRBJ2-5; with no DNA, the TCRdb D assignment of TRBD1 cannot be verified. There are 16 residues in the CDR3. Germline V gene sequence: CDR1 SGHRS, CDR2 YFSETQ. The CDR3 region is CASSLGMGDLQETQYF.

The genes are TRBV6-2 or TRBV6-3 and TRBJ2-2; lacking DNA, the TRBD1 call made by TCRdb goes unchecked. Germline V gives CDR1 MNHEY, CDR2 SVGEGT. The CDR3 extends over 15 amino acids. CDR3 region: CASSRSGASTGELFF.

The V call is TRBV28, the J call TRBJ1-6; no DNA is available, so the TRBD1 call from TCRdb remains unchecked. Germline values: CDR1 MDHEN, CDR2 SYDVKM. CDR3 length: 15 amino acids. The CDR3 loop is CASSLGAVFIIPLHF. Full variable domain (rest looked up from reference TRBV28 and TRBJ1-6): DVKVTQSSRYLVKRTGEKVFLECVQDMDHENMFWYRQDPGLGLRLIYFSYDVKMKEKGDIPEGYSVSREKKERFSLILESASTNQTSMYLCASSLGAVFIIPLHFGNGTRLTVT.

This sequence joins TRBV15 and TRBJ2-7. The CDR3 extends over 18 amino acids. The germline gives CDR1 LNHNV, CDR2 YYDKDF (reference sequence). CDR3 amino acids: CATSRVQSGGSISYEQYF.